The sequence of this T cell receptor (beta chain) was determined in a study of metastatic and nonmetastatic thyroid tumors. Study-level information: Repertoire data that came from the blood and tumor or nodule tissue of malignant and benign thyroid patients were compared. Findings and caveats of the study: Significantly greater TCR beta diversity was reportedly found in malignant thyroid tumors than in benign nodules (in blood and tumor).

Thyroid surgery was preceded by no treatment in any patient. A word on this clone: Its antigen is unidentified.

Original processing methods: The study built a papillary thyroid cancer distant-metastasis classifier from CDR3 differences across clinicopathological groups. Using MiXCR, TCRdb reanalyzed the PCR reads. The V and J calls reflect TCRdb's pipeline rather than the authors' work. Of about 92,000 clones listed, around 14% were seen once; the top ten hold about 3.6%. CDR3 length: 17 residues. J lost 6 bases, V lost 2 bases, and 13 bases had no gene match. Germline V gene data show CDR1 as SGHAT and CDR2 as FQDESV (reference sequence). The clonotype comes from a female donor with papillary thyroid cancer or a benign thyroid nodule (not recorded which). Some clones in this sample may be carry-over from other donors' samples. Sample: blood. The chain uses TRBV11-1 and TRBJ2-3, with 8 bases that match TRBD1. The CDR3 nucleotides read TGTGCCAGCAGCTTAATCTGCGCAGGGGGCCTCACTGATACGCAGTATTTT. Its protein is CASSLICAGGLTDTQYF.